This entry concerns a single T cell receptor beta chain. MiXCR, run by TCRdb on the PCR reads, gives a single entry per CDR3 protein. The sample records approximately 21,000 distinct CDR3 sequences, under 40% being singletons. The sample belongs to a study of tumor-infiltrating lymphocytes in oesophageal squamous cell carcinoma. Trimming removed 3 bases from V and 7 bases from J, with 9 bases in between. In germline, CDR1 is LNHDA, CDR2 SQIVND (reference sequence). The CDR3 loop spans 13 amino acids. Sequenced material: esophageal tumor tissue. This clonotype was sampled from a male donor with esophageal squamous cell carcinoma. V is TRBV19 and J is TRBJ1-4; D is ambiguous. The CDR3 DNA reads TGTGCCAGTAGTATCGTGGACGGTGAAAAACTGTTTTTT. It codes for CASSIVDGEKLFF.